This T cell receptor beta chain emerged from a study of shared clonotypes between healthy human individuals. Across the whole study: Every donor yielded three CD4 naive, three CD4 memory, two CD8 naive and one CD8 memory plate.

Deep level was the assay's run setting. The data were produced by immunoSEQ multiplex PCR, yet TCRdb's version contains in-frame clones alone and is incomplete. Of some 350,000 clones in the sample, approximately 79% were seen once. CDR1 is MNHNS and CDR2 is SASEGT in the germline V gene. The CDR3 spans 13 residues. Trimming stripped 6 bases from V and 5 bases from J, with 13 bases between. This TCR was recovered from a man aged 25-45 years in good health. Sequences were obtained from memory CD4+ T cells sorted from blood. Noted subset: CD45RA-negative fraction. This chain connects TRBV6-1 to TRBJ2-5; tentatively, D is TRBD2 (6 bases). The chain's CDR3 is CASRQRETETQYF. The DNA of the CDR3 is TGTGCCAGCAGGCAACGGGAGACGGAGACCCAGTACTTC.